What follows are 21 T cell receptor beta chains derived from one specimen sequenced in a study of blood T cells in healthy people across ages (dated by TCRdb to between 2015 and 2016). Library preparation employed 5' RACE. Sequencing took place on an Illumina HiSeq 2500. The second PCR ran for about 6 to 12 cycles and used a J-beta primer mix along with a sample-barcoded 5' primer. Clones were called with MiXCR by TCRdb after fastp trimmed the public reads at Q25, and only in-frame beta chains were retained. Each entry is one CDR3 protein sequence, shown with its most common DNA and genes. This sample has 900,000 to 950,000 distinct CDR3 sequences in its table, and almost 30% of those were observed once. More than 8.5% of the sample rests with the top ten. The sample was also linked to a second study, of T cells of mothers and their children.

What was sequenced was blood. These receptors were obtained from a woman aged 40-49 years in good health.

This clonotype was detected many times. The chain couples TRBV7-2 to TRBJ1-2; D may be TRBD1 (5 bases). Between the trimmed V and J ends, which lost 1 base and 0 bases, there was a span of 9 bases. CDR3 length: 15 residues. CDR1 SGHTA and CDR2 FQGNSA come from the germline V gene. CDR3 sequence (DNA): TGTGCCAGCAGCTTAGAACAGGCCCCTAACTATGGCTACACCTTC. This encodes CASSLEQAPNYGYTF.

The chain combines TRBV12-3 or TRBV12-4 with TRBJ2-5, with unresolved D. V was shortened by 11 bases and J by 4 bases, with 8 bases between the two germline ends. The CDR3 extends over 10 amino acids. CDR3 DNA: TGTGCCGGCACCATAGAGACCCAGTACTTC. Amino acids: CAGTIETQYF.

About this clonotype: One base away lies a much larger clone, so this may be a sequencing read error. The V gene is TRBV20-1, the J gene TRBJ2-3; no reliable D call. The J call may be wrong; the DNA end is better matched by TRBJ1-5. Germline values: CDR1 DFQATT, CDR2 SNEGSKA (reference sequence). The CDR3 is made up of 11 amino acids. CDR3 sequence: CSARLVDTQHF. The CDR3 DNA reads as TGCAGTGCTAGATTGGTAGATACGCAGCATTTT.

This clonotype was detected many times. The chain employs TRBV28 and TRBJ1-2; D gene unclear. The CDR3 sequence is 14 residues long. From germline, CDR1 is MDHEN and CDR2 SYDVKM. The V and J ends lost 6 bases and 8 bases respectively, with 19 bases between them. The CDR3 nucleotides read TGTGCCAGCAGGACAAACTCCGGGTACGGAGGCTACACCTTC. This gives the protein CASRTNSGYGGYTF.

V gene TRBV2 combines with J gene TRBJ2-5, with 9 nucleotides matching TRBD2. The CDR3 runs 14 residues. The V segment lost 4 bases and the J segment 4 bases; nucleotides outside the gene matches: 4. Looked up from germline, CDR1 is SNHLY and CDR2 is FYNNEI. The CDR3 nucleotides read TGTGCCAGCAGTGGGGAGACTAGCGGAGAGACCCAGTACTTC. This translates into CASSGETSGETQYF.

The chain uses TRBV9 and TRBJ1-1; D ambiguous. From germline, CDR1 is SGDLS and CDR2 YYNGEE. CDR3 size: 15 residues. Trimming shortened V by 3 bases and J by 6 bases, and 18 bases separated the two germline ends. As DNA, the CDR3 is TGTGCCAGCAGCGCCCAGACGCAGGTCGGGGCTGAAGCTTTCTTT. This encodes CASSAQTQVGAEAFF.

This clonotype was counted ten times or more. V is TRBV10-3 and J is TRBJ2-1; 11 bases line up with TRBD2. Germline V lookup: CDR1 ENHRY, CDR2 SYGVKD. This CDR3 comprises 18 residues. V was clipped by 4 bases and J by 4 bases; unmatched bases: 12. The CDR3 DNA follows: TGTGCCATCAGTGGGCATTTTATGGTAGCGGGGGGGTACAATGAGCAGTTCTTC. Translating it yields CAISGHFMVAGGYNEQFF.

The sample holds many counts of this clonotype. V is TRBV6-2 or TRBV6-3 and J is TRBJ2-7; a possible D gene is TRBD1 (6 bases). In germline, CDR1 is MNHEY, CDR2 SVGEGT. The CDR3 contains 15 residues. Deletions cut 0 bases from V and 4 bases from J, with 13 bases between. Written as DNA, the CDR3 is TGTGCCAGCAGTTACTCGGGGGCGACAGTATACGAGCAGTACTTC. This codes for CASSYSGATVYEQYF.

This clonotype has ten or more counts. This chain connects TRBV6-6 to TRBJ2-7; D is unresolved. Per germline, CDR1 MNHNY and CDR2 SVGAGI (reference sequence). The CDR3 totals 14 residues. V gave up 3 bases and J gave up 0 bases, with 9 bases separating them. The CDR3, as DNA: TGTGCCAGCAGTTATTCGACACCCTCCTACGAGCAGTACTTC. Translated, it gives CASSYSTPSYEQYF.

This clonotype was counted many times. The chain joins TRBV11-2 to TRBJ2-1; D is uncertain. The V gene's germline CDR1 is SGHAT and CDR2 FQNNGV. V was cut by 2 bases and J by 0 bases, with 14 bases left in between. The CDR3 length is 17 residues. The CDR3 region is CASSLSPGRLSYNEQFF. The DNA of the CDR3 is TGTGCCAGCAGCTTATCTCCCGGACGGCTCTCCTACAATGAGCAGTTCTTC.

The chain uses TRBV6-5 and TRBJ2-7; D is perhaps TRBD1 (5 bases). This CDR3 is built from 14 residues. The V end was cut by 7 bases, the J end by 2 bases, with 15 bases between. Germline V gives CDR1 MNHEY, CDR2 SVGAGI. The CDR3 protein is CASTYNQGPYEQYF. CDR3 nucleotides: TGTGCCAGCACCTATAACCAGGGCCCCTACGAGCAGTACTTC.

Concerning this clonotype: A much more abundant neighbour one base away suggests this may be a read error. V usage is TRBV28 and J usage is TRBJ2-7, with D unresolved. The CDR3 is 11 amino acids. Germline V lookup: CDR1 MDHEN, CDR2 SYDVKM. CDR3 protein: CASFGPYGQYF. DNA for the CDR3: TGTGCCAGCTTCGGTCCCTACGGGCAGTACTTC.

In DNA, the CDR3 is TGCAGTGCCTCCAGACAGGTCTCCTACGAGCAGTACTTC. It codes for CSASRQVSYEQYF. The chain couples TRBV20-1 to TRBJ2-7; a possible D gene is TRBD1 (6 bases). V was shortened by 6 bases and J by 0 bases, with 12 bases between the two germline ends. Germline V gene sequence: CDR1 DFQATT, CDR2 SNEGSKA (reference sequence). The CDR3 sequence is 13 residues long.

About this clonotype itself: The junction shows a germline mismatch at one end, possibly a read error. The chain links TRBV9 to TRBJ1-1; tentatively, D is TRBD1 (5 bases). There are 14 residues in the CDR3. Germline loops: CDR1 SGDLS, CDR2 YYNGEE. The chain's CDR3 is CAGSAQGALTEAFF. The CDR3 region has the DNA TGTGCCGGCAGCGCCCAGGGAGCCCTGACTGAAGCTTTCTTT.

The table lists this clonotype with many counts. The chain combines TRBV4-2 with TRBJ2-7; possible D gene TRBD1, 5 bases. With 3 bases removed from V and 3 bases from J, the gap between germline ends came to 24 bases. Germline V lookup: CDR1 LGHNA, CDR2 YNFKEQ. CDR3 size: 18 residues. The CDR3, as DNA: TGTGCCAGCAGCCAGGGCTTGCATAGGACACTCCTTGACTACGAGCAGTACTTC. This gives the protein CASSQGLHRTLLDYEQYF.

This clonotype was seen a few times. The chain uses TRBV5-1 and TRBJ2-3; D is possibly TRBD1 or TRBD2 (5 bases each). The ends were cut back, 0 bases at V and 2 bases at J, with 13 bases in the middle. The V gene's germline CDR1 is SGHRS and CDR2 YFSETQ. The CDR3 has 16 residues. The CDR3 DNA follows: TGCGCCAGCAGCTTGGGGGGACGGACCAACACAGATACGCAGTATTTT. Amino acid sequence: CASSLGGRTNTDTQYF.

For this clonotype: Since a much larger clone is just one base distant, this may be a read error. This chain connects TRBV4-1 to TRBJ1-2, with D unresolved. Trimming took off 7 bases at V and 4 bases at J, with 13 bases between the two ends. There are 13 residues in the CDR3. Germline CDR1 and CDR2: MGHRA and YSYEKL. The CDR3 reads CASNLPGSYGYTF. DNA for the CDR3: TGCGCCAGCAACCTACCGGGCTCCTATGGCTACACCTTC.

This clonotype showed up just a few times. The chain employs TRBV19 and TRBJ1-1, with a weak D call TRBD1 (5 bases). V lost 5 bases to trimming and J lost 0 bases, with 16 bases between them. Germline lookup yields CDR1 LNHDA and CDR2 SQIVND (reference sequence). The CDR3 sequence is 16 residues long. The CDR3, as DNA: TGTGCCAGTAGTTCAGAGAGAGACAGTATGAACACTGAAGCTTTCTTT. The encoded protein is CASSSERDSMNTEAFF.

This clonotype came up a few times. The rearrangement joins TRBV18 to TRBJ1-2, with D perhaps matching TRBD1 (6 bases). This CDR3 is 14 amino acids long. V was cut by 2 bases and J by 2 bases, with 9 bases left in between. Germline CDR1 reads KGHSH; CDR2 reads LQKENI. CDR3 sequence (DNA): TGTGCCAGCTCACCAAACAGGGCCAACTATGGCTACACCTTC. This codes for CASSPNRANYGYTF.

This clonotype was seen at least ten times. The V and J genes are TRBV20-1 and TRBJ2-7; 7 bases align to TRBD2. Germline-derived CDR1 and CDR2 are DFQATT and SNEGSKA (reference sequence). V shed 5 bases and J 2 bases; nucleotides not matched to a gene: 9. The CDR3 is made up of 14 amino acids. The CDR3: CSASALAWPYEQYF. The CDR3 DNA follows: TGCAGTGCTTCAGCACTAGCGTGGCCCTACGAGCAGTACTTC.

This clonotype has more than one count but fewer than ten. The chain couples TRBV5-1 to TRBJ2-7, with D possibly matching TRBD2 (6 bases). Germline-derived CDR1 and CDR2 are SGHRS and YFSETQ. V was trimmed by 4 bases and J by 2 bases, leaving 13 bases between them. The CDR3 loop spans 14 amino acids. The CDR3 sequence: CASSPQRAPYEQYF. The CDR3 DNA reads TGCGCCAGCAGCCCCCAGCGGGCCCCCTACGAGCAGTACTTC.